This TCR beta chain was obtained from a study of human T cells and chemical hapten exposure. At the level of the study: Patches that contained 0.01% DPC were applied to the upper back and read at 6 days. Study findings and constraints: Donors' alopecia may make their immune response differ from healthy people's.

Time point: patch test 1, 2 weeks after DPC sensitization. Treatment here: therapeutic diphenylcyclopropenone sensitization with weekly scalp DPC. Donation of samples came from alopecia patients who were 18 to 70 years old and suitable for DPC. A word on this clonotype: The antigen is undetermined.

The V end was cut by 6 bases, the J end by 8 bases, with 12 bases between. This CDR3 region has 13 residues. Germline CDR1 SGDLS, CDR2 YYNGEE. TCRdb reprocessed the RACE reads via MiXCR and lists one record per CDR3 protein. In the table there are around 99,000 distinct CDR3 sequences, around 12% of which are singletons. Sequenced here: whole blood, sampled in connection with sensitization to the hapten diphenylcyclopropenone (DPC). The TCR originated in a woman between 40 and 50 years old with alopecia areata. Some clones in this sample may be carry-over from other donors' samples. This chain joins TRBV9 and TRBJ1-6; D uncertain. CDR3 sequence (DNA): TGTGCCAGCACGCGGACGGACGATTCACCCCTCCACTTT. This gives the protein CASTRTDDSPLHF.